The clone carrying this T cell receptor beta chain was detected only once. The germline V gene has CDR1 SGHAT and CDR2 FQDESV (reference sequence). This CDR3 is 11 amino acids long. V lost 3 bases and J lost 5, with 4 bases in between. The data stem from a study of PD-L1 blockade in urothelial cancer. Background on the study: Prior chemotherapy ranged from 0 to 3 regimens per patient.

Sequenced by immunoSEQ multiplex PCR; TCRdb stores in-frame clones only, minus some. Among about 81,000 clones listed, more than 85% were seen once. The gene calls are TRBV11-1 and TRBJ1-1, with no clear D. The source is a man in his sixties with urothelial cancer. The material sequenced was PBMCs, taken around atezolizumab (anti-PD-L1) treatment. The CDR3 sequence: CASSFRTEAFF. CDR3 in DNA: TGTGCCAGCAGCTTCAGGACTGAAGCTTTCTTT.